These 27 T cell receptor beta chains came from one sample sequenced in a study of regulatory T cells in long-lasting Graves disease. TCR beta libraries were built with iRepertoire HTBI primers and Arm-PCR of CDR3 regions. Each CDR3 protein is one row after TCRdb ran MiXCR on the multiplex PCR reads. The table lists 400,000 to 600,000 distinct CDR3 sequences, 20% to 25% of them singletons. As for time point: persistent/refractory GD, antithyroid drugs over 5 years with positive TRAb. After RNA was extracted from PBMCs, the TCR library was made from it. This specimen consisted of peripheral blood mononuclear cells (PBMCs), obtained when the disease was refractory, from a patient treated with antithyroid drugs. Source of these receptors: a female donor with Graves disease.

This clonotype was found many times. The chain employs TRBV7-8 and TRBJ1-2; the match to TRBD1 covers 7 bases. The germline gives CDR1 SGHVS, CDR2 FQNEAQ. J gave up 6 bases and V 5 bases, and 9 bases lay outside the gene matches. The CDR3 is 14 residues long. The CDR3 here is CASSRRTGQHGYTF. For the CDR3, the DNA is TGTGCCAGCAGCCGACGGACAGGTCAGCATGGCTACACCTTC.

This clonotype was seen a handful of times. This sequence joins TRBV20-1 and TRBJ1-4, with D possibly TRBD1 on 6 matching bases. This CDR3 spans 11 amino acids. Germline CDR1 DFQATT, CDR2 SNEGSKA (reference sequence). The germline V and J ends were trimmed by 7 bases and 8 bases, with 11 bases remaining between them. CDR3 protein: CSGTVREKLFF. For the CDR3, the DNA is TGCAGTGGGACAGTTCGGGAAAAACTGTTTTTT.

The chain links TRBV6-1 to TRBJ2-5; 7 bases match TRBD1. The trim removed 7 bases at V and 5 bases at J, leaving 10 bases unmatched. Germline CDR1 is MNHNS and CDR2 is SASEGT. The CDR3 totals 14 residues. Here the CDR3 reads CASTAQGFGETQYF. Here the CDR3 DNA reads TGTGCCAGCACCGCACAGGGGTTCGGCGAGACCCAGTACTTC.

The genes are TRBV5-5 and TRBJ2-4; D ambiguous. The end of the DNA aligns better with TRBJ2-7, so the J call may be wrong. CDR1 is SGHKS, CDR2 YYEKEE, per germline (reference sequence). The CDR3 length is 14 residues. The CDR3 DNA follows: TGTGCCAGCAGCTGGCACTACATACTCTACGAGCAGTACTTC. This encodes CASSWHYILYEQYF.

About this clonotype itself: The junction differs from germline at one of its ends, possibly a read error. The CDR3 DNA follows: TGTGCCAGCAGCCCGTCGGGACTAGCGCAGAACACCGGGGAGCTGTGTTTT. Its protein is CASSPSGLAQNTGELCF. The genes are TRBV7-9 and TRBJ2-2; 10 nucleotides agree with TRBD2. Germline V gene lookup returns CDR1 SEHNR and CDR2 FQNEAQ (reference sequence). This CDR3 spans 17 amino acids.

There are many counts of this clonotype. CDR3 sequence: CASTTADSRNTEAFF. CDR3 coding DNA: TGTGCCAGCACCACAGCCGACAGCCGAAACACTGAAGCTTTCTTT. J is TRBJ1-1 and V is TRBV28; the D gene is possibly TRBD1 (5 bases). This CDR3 has 15 residues. V was pared by 7 bases and J by 2 bases, with 17 bases between. Germline V lookup: CDR1 MDHEN, CDR2 SYDVKM.

The chain's CDR3 is CASSLGSPLLQTQYF. The DNA for the CDR3 is TGTGCCAGCAGCTTAGGTTCCCCATTGCTACAGACCCAGTACTTC. The chain uses TRBV7-8 and TRBJ2-5, with D hard to call. CDR1 and CDR2 from the germline V gene are SGHVS and FQNEAQ. The CDR3 loop spans 15 amino acids. The germline V and J ends were trimmed by 1 base and 6 bases, with 15 bases remaining between them.

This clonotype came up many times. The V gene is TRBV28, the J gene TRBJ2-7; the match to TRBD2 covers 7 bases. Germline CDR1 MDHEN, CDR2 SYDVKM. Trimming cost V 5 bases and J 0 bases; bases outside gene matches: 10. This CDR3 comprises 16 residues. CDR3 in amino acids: CASSPLGGGSSYEQYF. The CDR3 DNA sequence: TGTGCCAGCAGTCCGCTGGGGGGGGGTAGCTCCTACGAGCAGTACTTC.

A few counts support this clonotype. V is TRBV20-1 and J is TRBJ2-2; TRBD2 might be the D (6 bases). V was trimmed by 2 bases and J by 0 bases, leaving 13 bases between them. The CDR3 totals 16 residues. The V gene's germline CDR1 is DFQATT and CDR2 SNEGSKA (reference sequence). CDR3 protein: CSARYAGLSNTGELFF. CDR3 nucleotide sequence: TGCAGTGCTAGATATGCGGGACTTTCGAACACCGGGGAGCTGTTTTTT.

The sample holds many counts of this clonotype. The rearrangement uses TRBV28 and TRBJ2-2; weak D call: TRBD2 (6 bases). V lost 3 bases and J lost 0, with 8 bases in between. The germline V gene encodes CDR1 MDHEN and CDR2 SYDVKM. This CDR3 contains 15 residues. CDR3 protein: CASSFTGANTGELFF. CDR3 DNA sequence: TGTGCCAGCAGTTTTACGGGGGCGAACACCGGGGAGCTGTTTTTT.

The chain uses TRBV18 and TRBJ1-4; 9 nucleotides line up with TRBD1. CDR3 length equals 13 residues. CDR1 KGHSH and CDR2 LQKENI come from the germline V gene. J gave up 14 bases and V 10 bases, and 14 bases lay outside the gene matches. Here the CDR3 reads CATSRDREIRLFF. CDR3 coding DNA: TGTGCCACCTCCCGGGACAGGGAGATCCGGCTGTTTTTT.

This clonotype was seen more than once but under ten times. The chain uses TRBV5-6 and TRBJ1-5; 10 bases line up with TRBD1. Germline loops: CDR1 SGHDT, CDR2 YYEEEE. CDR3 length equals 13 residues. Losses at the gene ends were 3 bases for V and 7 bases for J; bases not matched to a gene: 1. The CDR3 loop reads CASSWDRGQPQHF. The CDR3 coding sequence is TGTGCCAGCAGCTGGGACAGGGGACAGCCCCAGCATTTT. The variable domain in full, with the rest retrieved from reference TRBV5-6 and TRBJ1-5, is DAGVTQSPTHLIKTRGQQVTLRCSPKSGHDTVSWYQQALGQGPQFIFQYYEEEERQRGNFPDRFSGHQFPNYSSELNVNALLLGDSALYLCASSWDRGQPQHFGDGTRLSIL.

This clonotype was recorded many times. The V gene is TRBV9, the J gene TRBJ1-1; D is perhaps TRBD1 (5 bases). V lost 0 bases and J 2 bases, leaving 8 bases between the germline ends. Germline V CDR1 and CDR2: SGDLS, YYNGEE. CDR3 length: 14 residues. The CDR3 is CASSVDQGNTEAFF. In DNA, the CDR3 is TGTGCCAGCAGCGTAGACCAGGGCAACACTGAAGCTTTCTTT.

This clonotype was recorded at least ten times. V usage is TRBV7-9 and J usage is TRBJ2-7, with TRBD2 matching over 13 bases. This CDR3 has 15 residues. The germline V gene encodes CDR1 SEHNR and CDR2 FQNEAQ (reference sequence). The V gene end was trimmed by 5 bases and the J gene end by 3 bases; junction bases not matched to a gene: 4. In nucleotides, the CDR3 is TGTGCCAGCAGCCCATGGACTAGCGGGAGCTACGAGCAGTACTTC. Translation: CASSPWTSGSYEQYF.

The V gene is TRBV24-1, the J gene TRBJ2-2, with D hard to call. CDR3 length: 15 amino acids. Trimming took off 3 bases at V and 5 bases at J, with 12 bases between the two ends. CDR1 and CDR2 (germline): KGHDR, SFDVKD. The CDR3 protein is CATSDPTVRTGELFF. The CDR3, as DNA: TGTGCCACCAGTGATCCGACGGTCCGAACCGGGGAGCTGTTTTTT.

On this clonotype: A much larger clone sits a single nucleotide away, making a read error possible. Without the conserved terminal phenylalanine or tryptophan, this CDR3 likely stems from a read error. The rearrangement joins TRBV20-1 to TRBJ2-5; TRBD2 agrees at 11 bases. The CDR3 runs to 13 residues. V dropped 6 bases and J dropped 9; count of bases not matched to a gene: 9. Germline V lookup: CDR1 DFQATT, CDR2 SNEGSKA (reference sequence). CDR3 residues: CSAILAGGRSQYL. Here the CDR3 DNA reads TGCAGTGCCATCCTAGCGGGGGGCCGGTCCCAGTACCTC.

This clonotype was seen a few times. The chain's CDR3 is CASSPGQGMRTEAFF. CDR3 sequence (DNA): TGTGCCAGCAGCCCAGGACAGGGTATGAGGACTGAAGCTTTCTTT. The J gene is TRBJ1-1, the V gene TRBV7-9; 8 nucleotides align to TRBD1. The CDR3 consists of 15 residues. Trimming cost V 5 bases and J 5 bases; bases outside gene matches: 10. Per germline, CDR1 SEHNR and CDR2 FQNEAQ (reference sequence).

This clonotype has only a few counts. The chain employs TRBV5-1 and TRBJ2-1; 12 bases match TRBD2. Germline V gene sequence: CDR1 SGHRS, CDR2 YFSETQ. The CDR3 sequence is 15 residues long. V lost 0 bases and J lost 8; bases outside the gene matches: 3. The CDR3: CASSLASGGADEQFF. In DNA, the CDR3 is TGCGCCAGCAGCTTGGCTAGCGGGGGGGCCGATGAGCAGTTCTTC.

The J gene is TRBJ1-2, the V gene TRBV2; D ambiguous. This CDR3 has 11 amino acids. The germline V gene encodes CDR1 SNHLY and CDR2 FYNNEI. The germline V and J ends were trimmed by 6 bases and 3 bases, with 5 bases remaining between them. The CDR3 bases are TGTGCCAGCAGGGCCTACTATGGCTACACCTTC. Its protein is CASRAYYGYTF.

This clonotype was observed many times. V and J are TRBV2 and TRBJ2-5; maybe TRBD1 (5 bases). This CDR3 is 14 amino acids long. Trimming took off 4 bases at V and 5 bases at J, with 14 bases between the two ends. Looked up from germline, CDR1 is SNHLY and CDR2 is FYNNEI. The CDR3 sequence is CASSADRGGETQYF. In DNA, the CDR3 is TGTGCCAGCAGTGCCGACAGAGGTGGCGAGACCCAGTACTTC.

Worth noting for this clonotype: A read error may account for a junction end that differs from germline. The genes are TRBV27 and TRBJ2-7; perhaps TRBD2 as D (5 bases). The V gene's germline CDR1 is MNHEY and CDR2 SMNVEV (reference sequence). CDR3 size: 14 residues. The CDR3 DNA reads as TGTTCCAGCAGTTTATCAAGGGAGTCCTACGAGCAGTACTTC. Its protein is CSSSLSRESYEQYF.

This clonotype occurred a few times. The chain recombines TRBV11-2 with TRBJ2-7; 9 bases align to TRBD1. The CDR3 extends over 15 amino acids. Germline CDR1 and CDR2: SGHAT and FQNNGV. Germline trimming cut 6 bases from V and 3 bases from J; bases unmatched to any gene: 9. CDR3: CASRTILTGGYEQYF. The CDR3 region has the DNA TGTGCCAGCAGGACCATCTTGACAGGGGGCTACGAGCAGTACTTC.

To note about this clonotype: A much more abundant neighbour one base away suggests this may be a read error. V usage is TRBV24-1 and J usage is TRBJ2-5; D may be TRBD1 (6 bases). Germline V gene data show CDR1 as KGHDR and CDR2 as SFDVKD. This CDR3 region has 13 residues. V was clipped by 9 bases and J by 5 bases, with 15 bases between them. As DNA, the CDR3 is TGTGCCACCGGGGGCTTAAGAGGGGAGACCCAGTACTTC. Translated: CATGGLRGETQYF.

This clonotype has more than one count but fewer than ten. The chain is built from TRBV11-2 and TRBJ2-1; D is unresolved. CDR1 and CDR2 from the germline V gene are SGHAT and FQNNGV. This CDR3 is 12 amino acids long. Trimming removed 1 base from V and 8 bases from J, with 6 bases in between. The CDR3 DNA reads TGTGCCAGCAGCTTAGGCCTGGATGAGCAGTTCTTC. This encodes CASSLGLDEQFF. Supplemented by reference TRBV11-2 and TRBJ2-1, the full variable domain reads EAGVAQSPRYKIIEKRQSVAFWCNPISGHATLYWYQQILGQGPKLLIQFQNNGVVDDSQLPKDRFSAERLKGVDSTLKIQPAKLEDSAVYLCASSLGLDEQFFGPGTRLTVL.

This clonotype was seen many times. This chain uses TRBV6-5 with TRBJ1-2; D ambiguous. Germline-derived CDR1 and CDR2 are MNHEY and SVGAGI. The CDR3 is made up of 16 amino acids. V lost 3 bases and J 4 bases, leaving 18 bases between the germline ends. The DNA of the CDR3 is TGTGCCAGCAGTTATCCGAGGACCCCCGGATTCTATGGCTACACCTTC. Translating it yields CASSYPRTPGFYGYTF.

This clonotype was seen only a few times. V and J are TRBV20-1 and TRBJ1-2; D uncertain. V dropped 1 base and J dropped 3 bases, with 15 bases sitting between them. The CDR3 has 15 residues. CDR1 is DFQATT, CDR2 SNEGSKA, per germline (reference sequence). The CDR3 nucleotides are TGCAGTGCTAGAGGCGGTGGCACAGACCACTATGGCTACACCTTC. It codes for CSARGGGTDHYGYTF.

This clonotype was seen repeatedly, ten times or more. Here the CDR3 reads CAWSRANTEAFF. The CDR3 bases are TGTGCCTGGAGTAGGGCGAACACTGAAGCTTTCTTT. This chain links TRBV30 with TRBJ1-1; no clear D gene. Germline CDR1 reads GTSNPN; CDR2 reads SVGIG (reference sequence). The V gene lost 2 bases and the J gene lost 1 base, with 5 bases spanning the gap. The CDR3 is 12 residues long.